This is a list of T cell receptor beta chains from one sample in a study of T cell repertoires in cytomegalovirus infection. From the reads, TCRdb called clonotypes with MiXCR, one entry per CDR3 protein. The sample holds some 250,000 distinct CDR3 sequences, approximately 10% seen once. Sequenced: PBMCs. The receptors were sampled from a human donor in good health (CMV status not recorded). Some clones in this sample may be carry-over from other donors' samples. The CDR3 runs from the conserved cysteine through the conserved F or W. A D gene is named only where the DNA matches it firmly. Size is stated for part of the rows, as once, few or many counts, or as a class when the clone is expanded.

size	D	length	V	J	DNA	CDR3
few	TRBD1	12	TRBV27	TRBJ1-2	TGTGCCAGCAGTTTTGCAGGGGGAGGCTACACCTTC	CASSFAGGGYTF
many	.	16	TRBV20-1	TRBJ1-5	TGCAGTGCTAGAGATGTGAGGGGGGATAGCAATCAGCCCCAGCATTTT	CSARDVRGDSNQPQHF
many	.	15	TRBV20-1	TRBJ2-1	TGCAGTGCTAGAGATTTACTAGTCGTGGGGAATGAGCAGTTCTTC	CSARDLLVVGNEQFF
many	TRBD2	15	TRBV7-2	TRBJ2-3	TGTGCCAGCAGAGCGGGGGGTACAGCCACATATACGCAGTATTTT	CASRAGGTATYTQYF
few	TRBD1	16	TRBV4-3	TRBJ2-3	TGCGCCAGCAGCCAAGATAGCAGGGGGATCGCAGATACGCAGTATTTT	CASSQDSRGIADTQYF
many	.	14	TRBV28	TRBJ2-7	TGTGCCAGCACCTTGAACAGGGCCCCATACGAGCAGTACTTC	CASTLNRAPYEQYF
many	.	14	TRBV28	TRBJ1-2	TGTGCCAGCAGTTCCGGCCAGGGGAACTATGGCTACACCTTC	CASSSGQGNYGYTF
few	.	11	TRBV29-1	TRBJ1-2	TGCAGCGTTGAGAGTACAGGGGGCTACACCTTC	CSVESTGGYTF
many	.	15	TRBV10-3	TRBJ2-3	TGTGCCATCACGAGAGGGAGCTTTAGCACAGATACGCAGTATTTT	CAITRGSFSTDTQYF
many	TRBD1	15	TRBV7-2	TRBJ1-1	TGTGCCAGCAGCTTAGACCCAGGGGGAGACACTGAAGCTTTCTTT	CASSLDPGGDTEAFF
many	TRBD2	14	TRBV20-1	TRBJ2-3	TGCAGTGCTGCCCTAGCGGGAGGACGTCATACGCAGTATTTT	CSAALAGGRHTQYF
.	TRBD2	15	TRBV7-2	TRBJ2-1	TGTGCCAGCAGCTTAGAAGCGGGGTCGGGTAATGAGCAGTTCTTC	CASSLEAGSGNEQFF
.	TRBD2	16	TRBV10-2	TRBJ2-6	TGCGCCTCACGGACTAGCGGGAGTTCTGGGGCCAACGTCCTGACTTTC	CASRTSGSSGANVLTF
.	.	14	TRBV28	TRBJ1-5	TGTGCCAGCATGTCCCAGAGTCCGAGTCAGCCCCAGCATTTT	CASMSQSPSQPQHF
many	.	16	TRBV7-2	TRBJ2-4	TGTGCCAGCAGCTTAGTAGGGGATAATGTCAAAAACATTCAGTACTTC	CASSLVGDNVKNIQYF
many	.	13	TRBV24-1	TRBJ2-7	TGTGCCACCAGTGAAAGAGGAGGGGTTGAGCAGTACTTC	CATSERGGVEQYF
many	.	15	TRBV7-8	TRBJ1-1	TGTGCCAGCAGCTTAGCGCTTTCGGGGGGAACTGAAGCTTTCTTT	CASSLALSGGTEAFF
many	.	17	TRBV6-2/TRBV6-3	TRBJ1-5	TGTGCCAGCAGCTACCCACTGCGTCGACAGGGCAATCAGCCCCAGCATTTT	CASSYPLRRQGNQPQHF
few	.	15	TRBV10-3	TRBJ2-3	TGTGCCATCAGTGAGTCTGGTGGGGAGGCAGATACGCAGTATTTT	CAISESGGEADTQYF
few	TRBD1	16	TRBV7-6	TRBJ2-2	TGTGCCAGCAGCGCGTTGACAGGGGGCGATCCCGGGGAGCTGTTTTTT	CASSALTGGDPGELFF
many	TRBD1	13	TRBV7-2	TRBJ2-1	TGTGCCAGCAGCCAGACAGGGATGAATGAGCAGTTCTTC	CASSQTGMNEQFF
many	TRBD1	18	TRBV7-8	TRBJ1-1	TGTGCCAGCAGCGCCAGAGCCGGGGACAGGGTCCGGAACACTGAAGCTTTCTTT	CASSARAGDRVRNTEAFF
many	.	16	TRBV7-8	TRBJ1-4	TGTGCCAGCAGCTTAGCAGTAAGAACAGGAAATGAAAAACTGTTTTTT	CASSLAVRTGNEKLFF
few	.	11	TRBV19	TRBJ2-7	TGTGCCAGTAGTAACCGATACGAGCAGTACTTC	CASSNRYEQYF
.	TRBD2	15	TRBV5-1	TRBJ2-1	TGCGCCAGCAGCTTGGGGGTTAGCGGGGGACCGGAGCAGTTCTTC	CASSLGVSGGPEQFF
many	TRBD1	13	TRBV6-2/TRBV6-3	TRBJ2-1	TGTGCCAGCAGTAGACAGGGCTACAATGAGCAGTTCTTC	CASSRQGYNEQFF
few	TRBD1	15	TRBV5-1	TRBJ2-1	TGCGCCAGCAACAAGCCGGGACAGGGGTACAATGAGCAGTTCTTC	CASNKPGQGYNEQFF
few	TRBD2	17	TRBV6-2/TRBV6-3	TRBJ2-5	TGTGCCAGCAGGAAGGGGGGACTAGCGGGAGGGAAAGAGACCCAGTACTTC	CASRKGGLAGGKETQYF
few	.	16	TRBV20-1	TRBJ1-4	TGCAGTGCTAGGGGGGGGGCACAAGCAACTAATGAAAAACTGTTTTTT	CSARGGAQATNEKLFF